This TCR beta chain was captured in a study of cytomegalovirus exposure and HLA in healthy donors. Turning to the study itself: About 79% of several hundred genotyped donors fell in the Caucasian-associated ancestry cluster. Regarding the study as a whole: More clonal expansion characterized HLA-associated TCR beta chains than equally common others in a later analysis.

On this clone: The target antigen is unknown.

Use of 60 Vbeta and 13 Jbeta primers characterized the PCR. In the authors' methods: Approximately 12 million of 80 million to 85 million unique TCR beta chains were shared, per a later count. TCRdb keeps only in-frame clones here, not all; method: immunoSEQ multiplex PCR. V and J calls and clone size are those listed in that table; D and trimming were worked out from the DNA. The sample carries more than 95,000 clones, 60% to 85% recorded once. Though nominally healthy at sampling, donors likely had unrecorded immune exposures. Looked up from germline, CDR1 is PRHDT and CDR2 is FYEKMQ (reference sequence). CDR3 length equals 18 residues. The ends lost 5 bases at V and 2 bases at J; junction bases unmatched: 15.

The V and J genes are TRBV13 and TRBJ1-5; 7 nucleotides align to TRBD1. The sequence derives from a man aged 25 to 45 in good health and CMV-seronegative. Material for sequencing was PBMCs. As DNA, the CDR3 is TGTGCCAGCAGCATCCGAGGACACAGGGGTCAGGGCAATCAGCCCCAGCATTTT. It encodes CASSIRGHRGQGNQPQHF.